This T cell receptor beta chain stems from a study of blood T cell repertoires in COVID-19. V was clipped by 3 bases and J by 4 bases; unmatched bases: 11. The germline V gene encodes CDR1 LGHNT and CDR2 FRNRAP. This CDR3 is 17 amino acids long. As originally analysed: From reference gene primer amplification, estimates of nucleated cell counts were derived. Sequenced by immunoSEQ multiplex PCR; TCRdb stores in-frame clones only, minus some. Clonal size and the V and J genes are those of that table, whereas D and trimming came from the DNA. The profile shows 250,000 to 300,000 clones, roughly 89% of them singletons.

The chain employs TRBV12-5 and TRBJ1-5, with 8 positions matching TRBD1. What was sequenced was PBMCs or T cells enriched from blood (not recorded which). This clonotype was obtained from a man aged 35 to 55 who had recovered from COVID-19. The CDR3 is CASGFLTGEGGNQPQHF. DNA for the CDR3: TGTGCTAGTGGTTTTCTGACAGGGGAGGGGGGTAATCAGCCCCAGCATTTT.